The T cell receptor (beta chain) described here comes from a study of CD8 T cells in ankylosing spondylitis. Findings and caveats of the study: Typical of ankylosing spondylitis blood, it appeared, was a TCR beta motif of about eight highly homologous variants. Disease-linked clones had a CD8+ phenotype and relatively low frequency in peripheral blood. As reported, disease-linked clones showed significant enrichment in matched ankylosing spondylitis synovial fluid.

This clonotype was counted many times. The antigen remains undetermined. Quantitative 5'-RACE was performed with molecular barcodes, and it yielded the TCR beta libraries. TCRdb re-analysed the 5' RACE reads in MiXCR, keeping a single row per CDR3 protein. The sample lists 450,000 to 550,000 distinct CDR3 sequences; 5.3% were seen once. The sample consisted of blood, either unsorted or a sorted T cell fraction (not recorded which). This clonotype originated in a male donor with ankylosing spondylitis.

The CDR3 nucleotides read TGTGCCAGCAGCGGGGGGACTTTCTACAATGAGCAGTTCTTC. Protein: CASSGGTFYNEQFF. V usage is TRBV9 and J usage is TRBJ2-1; tentatively, D is TRBD2 (6 bases). V lost 3 bases and J 3 bases, leaving 10 bases between the germline ends. Germline V gives CDR1 SGDLS, CDR2 YYNGEE. CDR3 length equals 14 residues.